Shown below are 3 T cell receptor beta chains from a single sample sequenced in a study of blood T cells in healthy people across ages. Through a sample-barcoded 5' primer and a J-beta primer mix, a second PCR was run for roughly 6 to 11 cycles. TCRdb redid the calling of the 5' RACE reads with MiXCR, one entry per CDR3 protein. The repertoire holds roughly 680,000 distinct CDR3 sequences, with roughly half as singletons. The sequencing sample was made of blood. These receptor sequences come from a woman older than 75 in good health.

In its sample, this clonotype was seen many times. CDR3 nucleotide sequence: TGTGCCAGCAGCCCTCCGACCCTAGCGGGAGGCCGAGATACGCAGTATTTT. Its translation: CASSPPTLAGGRDTQYF. J is TRBJ2-3 and V is TRBV7-6, with 11 bases aligning to TRBD2. Germline-derived CDR1 and CDR2 are SGHVS and FNYEAQ. The CDR3 length is 17 residues. Trimming removed 5 bases from V and 5 bases from J; junction bases left unmatched: 12.

By its share, this clonotype is medium-sized. The junction differs from germline at one of its ends, possibly a read error. The chain carries TRBV12-3 or TRBV12-4 and TRBJ2-3; no reliable D call. This CDR3 comprises 11 residues. The CDR3 DNA reads TGTGCCAGCAGCTTAGGAGATACGCAGTATTTT. Translated: CASSLGDTQYF.

Only a few counts were recorded for this clonotype. This rearrangement joins TRBV10-3 to TRBJ2-1; 10 bases are shared with TRBD1. The V and J ends lost 10 bases and 6 bases, in that order; junction bases with no gene match: 9. The CDR3 has 14 residues. Per the germline V gene, CDR1 is ENHRY and CDR2 is SYGVKD. Here the CDR3 reads CATFRDRGVNEQFF. CDR3 nucleotides: TGTGCCACTTTTCGGGACAGGGGAGTCAATGAGCAGTTCTTC.